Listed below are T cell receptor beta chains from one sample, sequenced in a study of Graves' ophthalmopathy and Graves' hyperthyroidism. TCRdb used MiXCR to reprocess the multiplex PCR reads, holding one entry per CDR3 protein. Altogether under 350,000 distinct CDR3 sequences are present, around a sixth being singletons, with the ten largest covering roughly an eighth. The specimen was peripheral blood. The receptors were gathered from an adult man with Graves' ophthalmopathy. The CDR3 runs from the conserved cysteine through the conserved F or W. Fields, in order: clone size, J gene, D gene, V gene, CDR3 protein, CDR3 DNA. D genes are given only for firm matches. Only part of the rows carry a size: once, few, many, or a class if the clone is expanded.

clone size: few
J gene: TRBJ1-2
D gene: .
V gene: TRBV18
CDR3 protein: CASSPSRGDYGYTF
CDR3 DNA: TGTGCCAGCTCACCATCCAGGGGTGACTATGGCTACACCTTC

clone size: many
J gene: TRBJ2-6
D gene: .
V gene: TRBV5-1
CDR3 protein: CASSGWDSGANVLAF
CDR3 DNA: TGCGCCAGCAGCGGGTGGGACTCTGGGGCCAACGTCCTGGCTTTC

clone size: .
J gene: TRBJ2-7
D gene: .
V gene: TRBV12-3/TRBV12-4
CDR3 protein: CASTGSPYEQYF
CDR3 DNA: TGTGCCAGCACTGGATCGCCCTACGAGCAGTACTTC

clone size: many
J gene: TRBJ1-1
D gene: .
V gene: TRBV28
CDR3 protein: CASSSRGRANTEAFF
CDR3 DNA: TGTGCCAGCAGTTCTCGGGGACGGGCGAACACTGAAGCTTTCTTT

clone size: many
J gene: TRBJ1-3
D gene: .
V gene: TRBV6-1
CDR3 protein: CASSVGGDTIYF
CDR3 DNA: TGTGCCAGCAGTGTGGGGGGCGACACCATATATTTT

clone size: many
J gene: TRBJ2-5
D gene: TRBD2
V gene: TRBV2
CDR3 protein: CASSERLAGARRNQTQYF
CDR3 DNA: TGTGCCAGCAGTGAAAGACTAGCGGGGGCCCGCCGGAATCAGACCCAGTACTTC

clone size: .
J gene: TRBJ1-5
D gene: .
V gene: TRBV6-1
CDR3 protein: CASIPARNQPQHF
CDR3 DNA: TGTGCCAGCATCCCTGCGAGGAATCAGCCCCAGCATTTT

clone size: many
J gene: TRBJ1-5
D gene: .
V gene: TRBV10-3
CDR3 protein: CAISDMVNQPQHF
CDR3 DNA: TGTGCCATCAGTGATATGGTGAATCAGCCCCAGCATTTT

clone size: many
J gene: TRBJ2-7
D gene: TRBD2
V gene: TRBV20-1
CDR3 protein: CSARDGTKVDYEQYF
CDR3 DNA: TGCAGTGCTAGAGACGGGACTAAGGTCGACTACGAGCAGTACTTC

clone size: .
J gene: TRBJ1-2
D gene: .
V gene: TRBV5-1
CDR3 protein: CASSLGRGPGSYTF
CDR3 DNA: TGCGCCAGCAGCTTGGGGCGAGGGCCCGGGAGCTACACCTTC

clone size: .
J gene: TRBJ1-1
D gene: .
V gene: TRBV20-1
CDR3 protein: CSARRGTMNTEAFF
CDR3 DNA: TGCAGTGCTAGGCGCGGAACGATGAACACTGAAGCTTTCTTT

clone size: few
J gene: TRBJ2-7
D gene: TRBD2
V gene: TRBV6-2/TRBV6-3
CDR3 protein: CASRRNTGTSVGEQYF
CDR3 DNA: TGTGCCAGCAGACGGAACACCGGGACTAGCGTGGGCGAGCAGTACTTC

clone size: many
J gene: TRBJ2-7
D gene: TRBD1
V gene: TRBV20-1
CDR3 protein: CSALDRVESYEQYF
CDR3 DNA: TGCAGTGCTTTGGACAGGGTGGAATCCTACGAGCAGTACTTC

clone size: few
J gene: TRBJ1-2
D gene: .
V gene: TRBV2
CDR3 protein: CASPGQQGPPYGYTF
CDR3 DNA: TGTGCCAGTCCAGGACAGCAGGGGCCCCCCTATGGCTACACCTTC

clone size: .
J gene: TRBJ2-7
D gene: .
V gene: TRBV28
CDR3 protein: CASSEPSAGYEQYF
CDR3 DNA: TGTGCCAGCAGTGAACCTAGTGCTGGTTACGAGCAGTACTTC

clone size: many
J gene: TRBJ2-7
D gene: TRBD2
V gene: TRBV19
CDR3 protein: CASSTTSGSYEQYF
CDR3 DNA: TGTGCCAGTAGTACTACTAGCGGCTCCTACGAGCAGTACTTC

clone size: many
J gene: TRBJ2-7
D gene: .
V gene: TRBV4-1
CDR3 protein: CASSQSSSYEQYF
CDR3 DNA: TGCGCCAGCAGCCAATCGAGCTCCTACGAGCAGTACTTC

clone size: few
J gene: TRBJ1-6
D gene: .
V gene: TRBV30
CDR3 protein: CAWSVVRTNSPLHF
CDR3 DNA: TGTGCCTGGAGTGTAGTACGGACTAATTCACCCCTCCACTTT

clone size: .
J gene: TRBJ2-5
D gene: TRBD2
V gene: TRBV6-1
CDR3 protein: CASSQTSGSGETQYF
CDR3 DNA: TGTGCCAGCAGTCAGACTAGCGGGAGTGGAGAGACCCAGTACTTC

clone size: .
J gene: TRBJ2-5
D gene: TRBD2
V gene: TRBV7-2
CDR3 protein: CASSLAQAGGQETQYF
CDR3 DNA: TGTGCCAGCAGCTTAGCGCAAGCGGGAGGTCAAGAGACCCAGTACTTC

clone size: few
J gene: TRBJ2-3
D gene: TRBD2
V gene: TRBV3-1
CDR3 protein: CASSQDSGATDTQYF
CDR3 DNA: TGTGCCAGCAGCCAAGATAGCGGGGCGACAGATACGCAGTATTTT

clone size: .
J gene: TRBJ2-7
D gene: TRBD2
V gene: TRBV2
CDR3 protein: CASSPTSGYGEQYF
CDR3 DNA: TGTGCCAGCAGCCCGACTAGCGGCTATGGGGAGCAGTACTTC

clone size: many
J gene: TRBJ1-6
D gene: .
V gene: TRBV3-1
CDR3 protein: CASSQARQGGGSPLHF
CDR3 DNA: TGTGCCAGCAGCCAAGCTCGGCAGGGAGGTGGTTCACCCCTCCACTTT

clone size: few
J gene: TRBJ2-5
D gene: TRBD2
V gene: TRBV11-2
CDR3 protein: CASSLGTSGGMQETQYF
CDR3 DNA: TGTGCCAGCAGCTTAGGGACTAGCGGGGGGATGCAAGAGACCCAGTACTTC

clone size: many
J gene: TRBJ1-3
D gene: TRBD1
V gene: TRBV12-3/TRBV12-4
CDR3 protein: CASSHGDSRNTIYF
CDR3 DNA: TGTGCCAGCAGTCACGGGGACAGCCGAAACACCATATATTTT

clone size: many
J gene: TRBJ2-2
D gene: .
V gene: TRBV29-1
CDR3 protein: CSVRWRGDTGELFF
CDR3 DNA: TGCAGCGTTCGGTGGCGGGGAGACACCGGGGAGCTGTTTTTT

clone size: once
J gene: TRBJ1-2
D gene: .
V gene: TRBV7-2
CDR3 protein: CASSFLSDKNYGYTF
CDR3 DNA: TGTGCCAGCAGCTTTTTAAGTGATAAGAACTATGGCTACACCTTC

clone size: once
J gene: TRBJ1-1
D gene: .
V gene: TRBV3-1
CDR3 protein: CASSQAGRENTEAFF
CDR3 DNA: TGTGCCAGCAGCCAAGCGGGCAGGGAGAACACTGAAGCTTTCTTT

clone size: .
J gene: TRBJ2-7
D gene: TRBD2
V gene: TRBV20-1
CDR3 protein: CSARDRAGDWYEQYF
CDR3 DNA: TGCAGTGCTAGAGATAGGGCGGGAGATTGGTACGAGCAGTACTTC

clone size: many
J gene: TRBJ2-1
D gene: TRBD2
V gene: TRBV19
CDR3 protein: CASRIRAGYNEQFF
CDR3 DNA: TGTGCCAGTAGAATCCGAGCGGGGTACAATGAGCAGTTCTTC

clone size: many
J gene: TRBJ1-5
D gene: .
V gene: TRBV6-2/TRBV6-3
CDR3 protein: CASSYRGDQPQHF
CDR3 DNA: TGTGCCAGCAGTTACAGGGGTGATCAGCCCCAGCATTTT

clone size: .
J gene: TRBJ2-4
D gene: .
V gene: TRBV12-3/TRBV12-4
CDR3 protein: CASSPGHKNIHYF
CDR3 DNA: TGTGCCAGCAGTCCAGGACACAAAAACATTCATTACTTC

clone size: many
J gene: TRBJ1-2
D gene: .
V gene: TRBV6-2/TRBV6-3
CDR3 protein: CASSYPGRVNYGYTF
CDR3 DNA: TGTGCCAGCAGTTACCCGGGACGGGTGAACTATGGCTACACCTTC

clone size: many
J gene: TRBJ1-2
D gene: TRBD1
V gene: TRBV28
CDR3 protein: CASSLSQGAAANYGYTF
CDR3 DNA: TGTGCCAGCAGTTTGTCCCAGGGGGCCGCCGCTAACTATGGCTACACCTTC

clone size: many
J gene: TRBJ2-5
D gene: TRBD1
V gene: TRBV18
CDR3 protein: CASSERQGEETQYF
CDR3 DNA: TGTGCCAGCTCGGAACGACAGGGCGAAGAGACCCAGTACTTC

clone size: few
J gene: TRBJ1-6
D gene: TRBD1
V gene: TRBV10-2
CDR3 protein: CASTGQGGGALHF
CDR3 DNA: TGCGCCAGCACGGGACAGGGCGGCGGGGCCCTCCACTTT

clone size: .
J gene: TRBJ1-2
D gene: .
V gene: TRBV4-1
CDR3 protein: CASSQDVAESNYGYTF
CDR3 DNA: TGCGCCAGCAGCCAAGATGTCGCGGAGAGCAACTATGGCTACACCTTC

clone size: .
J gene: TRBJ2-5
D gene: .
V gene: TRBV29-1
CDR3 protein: CSVERVETQYF
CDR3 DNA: TGCAGCGTTGAAAGGGTAGAGACCCAGTACTTC

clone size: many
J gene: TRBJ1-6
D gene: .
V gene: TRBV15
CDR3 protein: CATSKGTSSYNSPLHF
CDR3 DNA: TGTGCCACCAGCAAAGGGACAAGCTCCTATAATTCACCCCTCCACTTT

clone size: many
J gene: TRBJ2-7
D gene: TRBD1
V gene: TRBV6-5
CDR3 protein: CASSYLPRDRGHNEQYF
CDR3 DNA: TGTGCCAGCAGTTACCTGCCCCGGGACAGGGGGCACAACGAGCAGTACTTC

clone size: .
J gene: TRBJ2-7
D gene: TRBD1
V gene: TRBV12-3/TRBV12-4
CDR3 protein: CASSEPGQGLEEQYF
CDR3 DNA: TGTGCCAGCAGCGAACCGGGACAGGGACTCGAGGAGCAGTACTTC

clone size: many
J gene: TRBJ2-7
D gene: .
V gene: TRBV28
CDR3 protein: CASSLRGVQRNEQYF
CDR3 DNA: TGTGCCAGCAGTTTAAGGGGGGTGCAGCGGAACGAGCAGTACTTC

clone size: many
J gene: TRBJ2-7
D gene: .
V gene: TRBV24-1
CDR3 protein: CATSDGAGYEQYF
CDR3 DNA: TGTGCCACCAGTGACGGGGCTGGTTACGAGCAGTACTTC

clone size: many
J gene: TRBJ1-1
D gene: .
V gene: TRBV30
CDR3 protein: CAWTGGPDEAFF
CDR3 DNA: TGTGCCTGGACTGGGGGGCCTGACGAAGCTTTCTTT

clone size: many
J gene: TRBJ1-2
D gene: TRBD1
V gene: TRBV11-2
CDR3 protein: CASSLGQGFNYGYTF
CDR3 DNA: TGTGCCAGCAGCTTAGGACAGGGATTTAACTATGGCTACACCTTC

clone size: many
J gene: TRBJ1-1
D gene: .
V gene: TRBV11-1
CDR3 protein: CASTARGGLGTEAFF
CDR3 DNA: TGTGCCAGCACCGCCCGGGGGGGCCTAGGCACTGAAGCTTTCTTT

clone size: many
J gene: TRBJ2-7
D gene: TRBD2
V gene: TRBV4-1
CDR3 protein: CASSQGRSTSGGYEQYF
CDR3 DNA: TGCGCCAGCAGCCAAGGTCGCTCGACTAGCGGCGGCTACGAGCAGTACTTC

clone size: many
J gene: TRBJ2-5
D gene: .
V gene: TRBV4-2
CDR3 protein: CASSLEMGRRETQYF
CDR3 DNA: TGTGCCAGCAGCCTAGAGATGGGCCGGCGGGAGACCCAGTACTTC

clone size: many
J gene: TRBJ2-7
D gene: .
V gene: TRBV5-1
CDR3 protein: CASSGTDWTGLLEQYF
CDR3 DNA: TGCGCCAGCAGCGGCACGGACTGGACGGGCCTCCTCGAGCAGTACTTC

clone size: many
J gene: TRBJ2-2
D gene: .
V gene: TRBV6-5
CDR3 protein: CASNYRESGTGELFF
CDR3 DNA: TGTGCCAGCAATTACCGGGAGTCGGGCACCGGGGAGCTGTTTTTT

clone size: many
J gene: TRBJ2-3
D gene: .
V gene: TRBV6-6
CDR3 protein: CASSNRDTQYF
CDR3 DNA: TGTGCCAGCAGTAACCGGGACACGCAGTATTTT

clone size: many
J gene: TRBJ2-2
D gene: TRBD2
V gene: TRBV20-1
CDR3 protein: CSARTSGTNTGELFF
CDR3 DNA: TGCAGTGCTCGGACTAGCGGGACCAACACCGGGGAGCTGTTTTTT

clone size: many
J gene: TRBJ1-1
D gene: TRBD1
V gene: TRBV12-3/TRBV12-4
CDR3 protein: CASSFSQGGTTEAFF
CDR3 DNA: TGTGCCAGCAGTTTTTCACAGGGGGGAACAACTGAAGCTTTCTTT

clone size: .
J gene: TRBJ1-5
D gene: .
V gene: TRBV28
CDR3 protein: CASRPGLGYSNQPQHF
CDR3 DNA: TGTGCCAGCAGACCAGGGTTAGGGTATAGCAATCAGCCCCAGCATTTT

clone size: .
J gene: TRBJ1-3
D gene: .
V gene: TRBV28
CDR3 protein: CASSLIPVSGNTIYF
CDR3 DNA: TGTGCCAGCAGTTTAATTCCGGTATCTGGAAACACCATATATTTT

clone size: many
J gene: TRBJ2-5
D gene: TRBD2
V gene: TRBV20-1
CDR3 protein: CSARRMAGGGETQYF
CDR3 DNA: TGCAGTGCTAGAAGGATGGCGGGAGGGGGAGAGACCCAGTACTTC

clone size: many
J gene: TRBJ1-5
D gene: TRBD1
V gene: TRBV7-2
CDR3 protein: CASSLDRVRGQPQHF
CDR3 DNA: TGTGCCAGCAGCCTGGACAGGGTCCGTGGTCAGCCCCAGCATTTT

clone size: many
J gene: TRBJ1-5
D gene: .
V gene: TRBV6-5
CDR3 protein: CASSPQFDQPQHF
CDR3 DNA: TGTGCCAGCAGTCCCCAGTTTGATCAGCCCCAGCATTTT

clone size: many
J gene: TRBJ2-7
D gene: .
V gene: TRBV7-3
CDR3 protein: CASSQDSGFRYEQYF
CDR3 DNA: TGTGCCAGCAGCCAAGACTCAGGGTTTCGTTACGAGCAGTACTTC

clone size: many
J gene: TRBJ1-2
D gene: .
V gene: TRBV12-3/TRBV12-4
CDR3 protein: CASSSQGNYGYTF
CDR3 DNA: TGTGCCAGCAGTTCACAGGGAAACTATGGCTACACCTTC